The source of this T cell receptor (beta chain) is a study of beta chain features in type 1 diabetes (dated by TCRdb to 2016 to 2019). In terms of the full investigation: No differences in mean age, gender distribution, total cell number or subset yield were found between patients and healthy donors. Across all samples, around 99 million sorted cells were examined, and cell number per subset correlated strongly with RNA yield. In the study, recently diagnosed type 1 diabetes patients and matched healthy donors were compared on the TCRB repertoires of their sorted circulating CD4+ T cell subsets. Regulatory and stem cell-like memory subsets were obtained from only 8 patients and about 8 healthy donors, while naive and central memory subsets were obtained from all 28 donors. What the work shows at the level of the full study, not this receptor alone: At VDJ recombination sites, patients with type 1 diabetes made fewer insertions and deleted more nucleotides, a pattern implying thymic rearrangement abnormalities. PCR may preferentially amplify shorter templates, but because patient and control samples were amplified and corrected together, any resulting skew would affect both groups equally. A moderate but significant shortening of TCRB CDR3 length was observed in type 1 diabetes patients in all four CD4+ subsets. The naive, central memory and regulatory TCRB repertoires appeared to resemble one another more closely among patients than among healthy donors. Only small numbers of individuals were included in the HLA sub-analyses, which left unresolved whether HLA type had any influence on TCRB rearrangement. Because cDNA was sequenced instead of genomic DNA, highly expressing activated cells could be over-represented, though the groups showed no difference in activation or CD3 levels.

The entire isolated RNA was reverse transcribed using the High Capacity cDNA Reverse Transcription Kit, and thus expressed TCRB transcripts were sequenced. Deep immunoSEQ sequencing was applied to naive, central memory and regulatory T cell samples, giving an average of about 3.6 million total reads per sample. After sorted cells were lysed in RLT buffer, RNA was extracted with DNase-treated RNeasy Micro or Mini kits, with the choice depending on cell number. Each cell subset was processed on its own to prevent cross-contamination, while patient and healthy donor samples were processed together. The immunoSEQ multiplex PCR was used to amplify TCRB sequences from cDNA, yielding 87-bp fragments that span the CDR3 region. Amplicons were sequenced on the Illumina HiSeq platform. In the paper's pipeline: Synthetic template baselines were used to correct PCR bias computationally, reads within Hamming distance 2 were collapsed, and singletons that could not be merged were discarded. By aligning reads against IMGT, V, D and J genes, CDR3 length, and insertions or deletions at six rearrangement sites were assigned. Within each subset, clonotype counts were normalized to the number of sorted cells before true diversity and Gini coefficients were calculated with the tcR R package. Repertoire sharing was quantified using the overlap coefficient calculated on TCRB nucleotide sequences. As a proxy for the pre-selection repertoire, out-of-frame TCRB sequences from naive cells were analyzed. TCRdb obtained this table from immuneACCESS and retained in-frame rearrangements with V and J assigned. These tables miss some clones; where compared with another copy, unresolved V genes account for less than half of the shortfall, and the remainder is unexplained. The V and J calls and clone size are taken from that table; D and trimming were inferred from the DNA. Present in this sample are around 400,000 clones, roughly 16% of which were seen just once. About 0.018% of the sample is taken by the ten largest.

From each donor, a single peripheral blood sample of approximately 120 mL on average was drawn into heparinised tubes. Using a panel that included CD45RO, CCR7, CD25, CD127, CD95 and CD27, naive, central memory, regulatory and stem cell-like memory CD4+ T cells were sorted on a BD FACSAria II. All sorted populations exceeded 95% purity. PBMCs were separated immediately by Lymphoprep density gradient centrifugation and were stained directly, without being cultured. To minimize batch effects, samples were stained and sorted in pairs, one healthy donor with one patient per experiment. This clone was observed a few times. Its antigen is unknown. It has no much larger one-base neighbor in the sample; base qualities were not kept. Sequencing input: naive CD4+ T cells from blood. The meaning of the sample's cell subset or site label: true naive CD4+ T cells. The receptor's source is a woman younger than 30 in good health.

The CDR3 has the sequence CASSLGQGRYEKLFF. The DNA sequence is given as TGTGCCAGCAGCTTAGGACAGGGGAGATATGAAAAACTGTTTTTT. The chain was built from TRBV7-8 and TRBJ1-4; 8 middle bases align to TRBD1. For this chain, trimming is 1 base at the V end and 6 bases at the J end, and the number of junction bases without a gene match is 4. Based on the germline V gene, the CDR1 and CDR2 sequences are SGHVS and FQNEAQ. Including the terminal cysteine and phenylalanine, the CDR3 comprises 15 residues. The DNA shown is the 45-base CDR3, in frame from base 1.